Listed below are T cell receptor beta chains from one sample, sequenced in a study of cytomegalovirus exposure and HLA in healthy donors. TCRdb's table, derived via immunoSEQ multiplex PCR, lists solely in-frame clones and lacks some. The sample shows fewer than 350,000 clones, roughly 90% of them seen only once. Material for sequencing was PBMCs. These receptors all come from a woman between 18 and 29 years old in good health and CMV-seronegative. The CDR3 runs from the conserved cysteine through the conserved F or W. The order of the fields is J gene, V gene, CDR3 protein.

TRBJ2-3 TRBV6-6 CASSFRQGSTDTQYF
TRBJ1-3 TRBV5-1 CASSLWEIGVGNTIYF
TRBJ2-7 TRBV5-1 CASSGAGTGLSYEQYF
TRBJ2-7 TRBV5-6 CASSPWTSGRAPYEQYF
TRBJ2-7 TRBV5-1 CASSLEASASYEQYF
TRBJ2-1 TRBV1 CTSSHGSSGSSSSYNEQFF
TRBJ2-7 TRBV7-2 CASSLVGTSGSEQYF
TRBJ2-3 TRBV2 CASSEGGAGDTQYF
TRBJ2-2 TRBV19 CASIEGARRTGELFF
TRBJ2-1 TRBV4-1 CASSQMTGTVGQFF
TRBJ2-7 TRBV13 CASSKTGGYEQYF
TRBJ1-1 TRBV29-1 CSSRPAGTEAFF
TRBJ2-3 TRBV19 CASSKLAGFGTDTQYF
TRBJ2-7 TRBV6-5 CASSYSGTGGFEQYF
TRBJ2-1 TRBV9 CASSERQVAYNEQFF
TRBJ1-2 TRBV7-8 CASSLAPRQPYGYTF
TRBJ1-6 TRBV6-1 CASSEANRLSSYNSPLHF
TRBJ1-2 TRBV6-5 CASRPGQPRYGYTF
TRBJ2-7 TRBV4-1 CASSQGGLAGDEQYF
TRBJ1-2 TRBV7-2 CASSHVQGTLYGYTF
TRBJ2-2 TRBV18 CASSLQGALNTGELFF
TRBJ1-2 TRBV5-6 CASNARGGQGSYGYTF
TRBJ2-3 TRBV5-1 CASSWRGASGSSDTDTQYF
TRBJ2-3 TRBV15 CATSRDPSGIDTQYF
TRBJ2-2 TRBV29-1 CSVEDLGGVGDTGELFF
TRBJ2-2 TRBV6-5 CASSYLATGELFF
TRBJ1-3 TRBV18 CASSDQGTSGNTIYF
TRBJ2-1 TRBV10-3 CAISGGPSSYNEQFF
TRBJ2-1 TRBV30 CAWSPQHRLAGVSDEQFF
TRBJ2-1 TRBV5-6 CASSLTGNEQFF
TRBJ2-2 TRBV18 CASSRTRRGRFDTGELFF
TRBJ2-7 TRBV6-6 CASSNSGRAPYEQYF
TRBJ2-7 TRBV7-7 CASSLAPGTAYEQYF
TRBJ1-1 TRBV7-6 CASSPRTENTEAFF
TRBJ2-7 TRBV11-2 CASSVTRRDNYEQYF
TRBJ2-5 TRBV6-5 CASSYGKTSGQETQYF
TRBJ2-5 TRBV6-1 CARMWTSLLQETQYF
TRBJ1-6 TRBV21-1 CASRDGGSSYNSPLHF
TRBJ1-2 TRBV4-1 CASSQERGAANYGYTF
TRBJ2-5 TRBV6-5 CASSSTGYQETQYF
TRBJ1-1 TRBV7-9 CASSLVRGSTEAFF
TRBJ2-1 TRBV28 CASTPRGPNEQFF
TRBJ2-7 TRBV5-1 CASNSPNYEQYF
TRBJ2-1 TRBV4-2 CASSQVGQGLNNEQFF
TRBJ2-3 TRBV15 CATSRRAGVPDTQYF
TRBJ2-6 TRBV5-5 CASSRGQGAVGANVLTF
TRBJ2-5 TRBV28 CASSWTSGKETQYF
TRBJ2-5 TRBV7-6 CASSPNRAETQYF
TRBJ2-7 TRBV11-1 CARPQGKGYEQYF
TRBJ2-7 TRBV9 CASSVAGRANYEQYF
TRBJ1-2 TRBV9 CASSIPDGRGYTF
TRBJ2-6 TRBV7-8 CASSLRGSGANVLTF
TRBJ2-7 TRBV14 CASSPGLGPYEQYF
TRBJ1-2 TRBV6-4 CASSVNRHYGYTF
TRBJ2-2 TRBV7-8 CASSPGLWNTGELFF
TRBJ2-7 TRBV7-2 CASSFGGDYEQYF
TRBJ2-1 TRBV2 CAIPTAGGRDEQFF
TRBJ1-2 TRBV30 CAWSVGDKGGYTF
TRBJ1-2 TRBV5-1 CASSLPSDYGYTF